Given below is one TCR beta chain in context. No antigen is known for it. CDR3 length: 16 amino acids. Germline V lookup: CDR1 SGHRS, CDR2 YFSETQ. With 5 bases removed from V and 6 bases from J, the gap between germline ends came to 22 bases. It was with 60 Vbeta and 13 Jbeta primers that the PCR ran. TCRdb's copy holds only in-frame clones and misses some; the assay was immunoSEQ multiplex PCR. Recorded for this sample: roughly 220,000 clones. The data belong to a study of cytomegalovirus exposure and HLA in healthy donors. Study details: Of more than 350 genotyped donors, about 80% clustered with self-reported Caucasian donors. Points from the study as a whole: Sequencing likely caused a cluster of highly shared sequence variants.

Sequencing was carried out using PBMCs. This TCR was sampled from a girl aged 2 to 9 in good health and CMV-seropositive. The genes are TRBV5-1 and TRBJ2-3; TRBD1 is a possible D gene (5 bases). Here the CDR3 reads CASRQVAGPNHDTQYF. As DNA, the CDR3 is TGCGCCAGCAGGCAGGTGGCAGGGCCGAATCACGATACGCAGTATTTT.